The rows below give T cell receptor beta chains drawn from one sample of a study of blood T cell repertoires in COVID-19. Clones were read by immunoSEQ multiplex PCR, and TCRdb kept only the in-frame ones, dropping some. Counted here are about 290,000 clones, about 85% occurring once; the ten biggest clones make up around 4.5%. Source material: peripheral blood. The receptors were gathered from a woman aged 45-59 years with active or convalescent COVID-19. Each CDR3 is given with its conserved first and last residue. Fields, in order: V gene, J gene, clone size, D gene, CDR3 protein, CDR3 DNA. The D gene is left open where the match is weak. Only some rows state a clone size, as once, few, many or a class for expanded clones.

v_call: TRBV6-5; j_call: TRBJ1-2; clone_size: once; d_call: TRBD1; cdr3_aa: CATSRGQNIYGYTF; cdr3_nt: TGTGCCACCAGTCGGGGACAGAATATATATGGCTACACCTTC
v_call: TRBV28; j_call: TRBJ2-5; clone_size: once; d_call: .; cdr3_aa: CASKVRSQETQYF; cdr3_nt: TGTGCCAGCAAGGTGCGGAGCCAAGAGACCCAGTACTTC
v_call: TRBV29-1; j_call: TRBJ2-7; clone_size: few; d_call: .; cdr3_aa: CSVILDRYEQYF; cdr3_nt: TGCAGCGTGATACTGGACAGATACGAGCAGTACTTC
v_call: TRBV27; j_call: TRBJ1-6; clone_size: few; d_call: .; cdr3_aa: CASRPAGSPLHF; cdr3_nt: TGTGCCAGCAGACCTGCCGGTTCACCCCTCCACTTT
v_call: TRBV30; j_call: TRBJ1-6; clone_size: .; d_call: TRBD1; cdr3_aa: CASATGVNSPLHF; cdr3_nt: TGTGCCTCTGCGACAGGGGTAAATTCACCCCTCCACTTT
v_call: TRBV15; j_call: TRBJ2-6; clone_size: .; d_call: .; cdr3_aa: CATKEFFAGANVLTF; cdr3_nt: TGTGCCACCAAAGAGTTTTTCGCTGGGGCCAACGTCCTGACTTTC
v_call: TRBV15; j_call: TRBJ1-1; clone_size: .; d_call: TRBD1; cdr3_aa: CATSRGQSEAEAFF; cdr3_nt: TGTGCCACCAGCAGGGGACAGTCGGAGGCTGAAGCTTTCTTT
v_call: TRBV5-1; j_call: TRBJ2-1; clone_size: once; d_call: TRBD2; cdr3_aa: CASSVSGSVNEQFF; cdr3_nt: TGCGCCAGCAGCGTTAGCGGGAGTGTTAATGAGCAGTTCTTC
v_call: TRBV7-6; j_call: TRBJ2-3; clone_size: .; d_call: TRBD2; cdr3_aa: CASSLAGGPKDTQYF; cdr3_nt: TGTGCCAGCAGCTTAGCGGGAGGGCCGAAAGATACGCAGTATTTT
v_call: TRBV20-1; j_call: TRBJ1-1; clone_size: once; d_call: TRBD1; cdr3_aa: CSLQGGEAFF; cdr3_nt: TGCAGTCTACAAGGGGGCGAAGCTTTCTTT
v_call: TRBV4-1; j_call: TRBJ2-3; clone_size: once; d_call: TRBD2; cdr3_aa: CASSQVPGLAGTTDTQYF; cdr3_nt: TGCGCCAGCAGCCAAGTACCGGGACTAGCGGGGACCACAGATACGCAGTATTTT
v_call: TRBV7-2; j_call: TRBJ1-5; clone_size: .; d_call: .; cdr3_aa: CASSSQGAVRSNQPQHF; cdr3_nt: TGTGCCAGCAGCTCGCAGGGTGCGGTTCGGAGCAATCAGCCCCAGCATTTT
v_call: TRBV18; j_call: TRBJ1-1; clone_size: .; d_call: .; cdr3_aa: CASSPTGGTEAFF; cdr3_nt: TGTGCCAGCTCACCAACGGGGGGGACTGAAGCTTTCTTT
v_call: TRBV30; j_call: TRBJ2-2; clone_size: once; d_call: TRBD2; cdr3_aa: CAWSVPTGGGAGELFF; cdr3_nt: TGTGCCTGGAGTGTACCGACGGGAGGAGGGGCCGGGGAGCTGTTTTTT
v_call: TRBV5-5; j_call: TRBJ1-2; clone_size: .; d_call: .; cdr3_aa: CASSLVRVSNYGYTF; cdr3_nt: TGTGCCAGCAGCTTGGTCCGGGTTTCCAACTATGGCTACACCTTC
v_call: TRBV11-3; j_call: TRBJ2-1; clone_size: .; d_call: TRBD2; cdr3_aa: CASSLVGPSGVGIGNEQFF; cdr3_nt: TGTGCCAGCAGCTTAGTCGGTCCTAGCGGGGTGGGGATTGGGAATGAGCAGTTCTTC
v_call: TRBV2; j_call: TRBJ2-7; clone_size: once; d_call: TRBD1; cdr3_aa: CASSEGGTGVEQYF; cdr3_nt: TGTGCCAGCAGTGAAGGTGGGACAGGGGTCGAGCAGTACTTC
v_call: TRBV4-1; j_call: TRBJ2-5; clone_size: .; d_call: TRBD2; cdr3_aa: CASSQGLAGVTQYF; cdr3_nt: TGCGCCAGCAGCCAAGGGCTAGCGGGAGTAACCCAGTACTTC
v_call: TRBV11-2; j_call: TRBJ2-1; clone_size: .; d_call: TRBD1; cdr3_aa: CASSFTTGFGLGNEQFF; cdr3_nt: TGTGCCAGCAGCTTCACGACAGGGTTTGGGTTAGGGAATGAGCAGTTCTTC
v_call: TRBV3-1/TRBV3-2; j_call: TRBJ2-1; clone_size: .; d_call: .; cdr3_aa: CASNQALGLNEQFF; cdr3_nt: TGTGCCAGCAATCAGGCCCTGGGGCTCAATGAGCAGTTCTTC
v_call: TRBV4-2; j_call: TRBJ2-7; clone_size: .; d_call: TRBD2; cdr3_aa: CASSPSGGGEQYF; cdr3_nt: TGTGCCAGCAGCCCCAGCGGGGGTGGGGAGCAGTACTTC
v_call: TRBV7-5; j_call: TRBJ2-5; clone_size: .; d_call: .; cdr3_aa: CVRSPTTCPGGQGGETQYF; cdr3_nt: TGTGTCAGAAGCCCCACAACCTGCCCAGGGGGACAGGGCGGCGAGACCCAGTACTTC
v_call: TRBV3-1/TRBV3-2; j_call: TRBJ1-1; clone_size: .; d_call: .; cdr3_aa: CASSPREGRSRAFF; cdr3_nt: TGTGCCAGCAGCCCTAGGGAGGGTCGGTCGAGAGCTTTCTTT
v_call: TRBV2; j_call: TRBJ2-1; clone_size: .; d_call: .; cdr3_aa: CASSLRQRTYNEQFF; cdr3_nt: TGTGCCAGCAGTCTTAGACAGAGAACCTACAATGAGCAGTTCTTC
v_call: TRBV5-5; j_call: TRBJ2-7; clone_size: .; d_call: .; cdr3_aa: CASSPQVAGILNAYEQYF; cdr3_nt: TGTGCCAGCAGCCCCCAGGTGGCGGGGATCTTAAATGCCTACGAGCAGTACTTC
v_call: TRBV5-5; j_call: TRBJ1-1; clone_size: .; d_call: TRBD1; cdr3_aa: CASSLTGGYTEAFF; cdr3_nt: TGTGCCAGCAGCCTGACAGGGGGGTACACTGAAGCTTTCTTT
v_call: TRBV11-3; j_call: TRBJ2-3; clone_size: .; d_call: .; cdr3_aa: CASSFQGTDTQYF; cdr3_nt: TGTGCCAGCAGCTTCCAGGGCACAGATACGCAGTATTTT